At least ten counts were recorded for the clone carrying this TCR beta chain. Its antigen is not identified. Unique molecular identifiers were built into the TCRbeta library. TCRdb re-called the PCR reads with MiXCR, one entry per CDR3 protein. The sample consists of about 980,000 distinct CDR3 sequences, under 30% of them appearing once. This specimen belongs to a study of T-cell reconstitution after alpha-beta-depleted transplantation in children. The study's findings and limits: Reportedly, only several hundred clones from non-depleted graft cells drove alpha-beta T-cell counts at about two months.

The length of the CDR3 is 13 residues. V shed 3 bases and J shed 8 bases, with 11 bases lying between them. Germline CDR1 and CDR2: SGHTA and FQGTGA. The chain employs TRBV7-3 and TRBJ2-1, with D unresolved. The sequencing here drew on PBMCs, mostly from graft donor cells, taken 360 days after TCRalphabeta/CD19-depleted stem cell transplant. The TCR originated in a boy younger than two who had a stem cell transplant for SCID, so the T cells may come from the graft donor. This CDR3 is CASSFSPPDEQFF. CDR3 nucleotide sequence: TGTGCCAGCAGCTTTTCCCCCCCAGATGAGCAGTTCTTC.